This T cell receptor (beta chain) was recorded in a study of shared clonotypes between healthy human individuals. General study findings and limits: With few donors, the genetic and exposure-history diversity represented was limited.

Concerning this clone itself: The antigen remains unidentified. Other DNA variants within this sample encode the same CDR3.

In the authors' methods: Junction-only sequences produced by ImmunoSEQ had no quality scores, so filtering differed. The method was immunoSEQ multiplex PCR; TCRdb's version includes in-frame clones alone and lacks a portion of them. V, J and clone size reflect that table, while D and trimming were determined from the DNA. This table holds approximately 480,000 clones, almost 80% found once. The germline gives CDR1 KGHSH, CDR2 LQKENI. The CDR3 runs to 15 residues. The V and J ends lost 6 bases and 0 bases respectively, with 15 bases between them. Unsorted material relied on approximately 89 million PBMCs as the source of genomic DNA.

The sequenced sample was PBMCs. The rearrangement joins TRBV18 to TRBJ2-7; possible D gene TRBD2, 6 bases. The source of this sequence is a middle-aged woman in good health. Some clones in this sample may be carry-over from other donors' samples. As DNA, the CDR3 is TGTGCCAGCTCCCCGTCGGCGGGGAGCTCCTACGAGCAGTACTTC. Residues: CASSPSAGSSYEQYF.